This T cell receptor (beta chain) came from a study of blood T cell repertoires in COVID-19. Produced via immunoSEQ multiplex PCR; TCRdb's table is partial and in-frame only. The top ten clones hold just over 9.5% of a sample with 300,000 to 400,000 clones, 87% of them seen once. The source of this sequence is a man aged 25 to 45 with COVID-19, enrolled during active disease. The sample consisted of peripheral blood.

The CDR3 protein is CASSAGQGPGWDTF. The CDR3 bases are TGTGCCAGCAGTGCGGGACAGGGGCCAGGATGGGACACCTTC. This sequence joins TRBV28 and TRBJ1-2, with 10 nucleotides matching TRBD1. The CDR3 totals 14 residues. The germline V gene encodes CDR1 MDHEN and CDR2 SYDVKM. The V gene end was trimmed by 5 bases and the J gene end by 12 bases; junction bases not matched to a gene: 12.